What follows describes a single T cell receptor (beta chain). V gave up 4 bases and J gave up 12 bases, with 19 bases separating them. CDR1 and CDR2 (germline): SGHTA, FQGNSA. The CDR3 contains 13 residues. This sample was included in a study of cytomegalovirus exposure and HLA in healthy donors. At the level of the study: A previous analysis identified 90 million to 140 million unique TCR beta sequences derived from some 170 million T cells.

PCR amplification relied on 60 Vbeta primers (plus 13 Jbeta primers). Sequencing used immunoSEQ multiplex PCR; TCRdb keeps in-frame clones, though not all of them. The sample totals 200,000 to 250,000 clones. The clonotype originates from a girl aged 2 to 9 in good health and CMV-seropositive. The material sequenced was PBMCs. J is TRBJ2-7 and V is TRBV7-2; D not certain. The CDR3 DNA follows: TGTGCCAGCAGCTCCCTGAGTCAAAATGGTCCGTACTTC. Translation: CASSSLSQNGPYF.